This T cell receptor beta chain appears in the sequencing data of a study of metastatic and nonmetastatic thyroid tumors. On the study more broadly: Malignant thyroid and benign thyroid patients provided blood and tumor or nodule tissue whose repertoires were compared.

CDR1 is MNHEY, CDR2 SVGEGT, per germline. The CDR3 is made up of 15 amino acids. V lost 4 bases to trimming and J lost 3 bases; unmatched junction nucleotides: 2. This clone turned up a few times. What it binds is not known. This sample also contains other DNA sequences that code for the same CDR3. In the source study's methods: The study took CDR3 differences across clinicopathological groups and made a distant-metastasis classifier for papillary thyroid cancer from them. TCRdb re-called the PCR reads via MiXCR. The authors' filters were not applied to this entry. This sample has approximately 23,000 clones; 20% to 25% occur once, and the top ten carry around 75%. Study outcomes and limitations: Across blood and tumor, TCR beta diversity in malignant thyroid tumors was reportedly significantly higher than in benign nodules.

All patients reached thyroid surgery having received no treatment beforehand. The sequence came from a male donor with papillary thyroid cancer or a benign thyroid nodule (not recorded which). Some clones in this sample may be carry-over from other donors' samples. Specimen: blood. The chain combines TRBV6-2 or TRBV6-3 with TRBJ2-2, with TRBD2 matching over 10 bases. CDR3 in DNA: TGTGCCAGCAGTTCTGGGACTAGCGACACCGGGGAGCTGTTTTTT. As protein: CASSSGTSDTGELFF.